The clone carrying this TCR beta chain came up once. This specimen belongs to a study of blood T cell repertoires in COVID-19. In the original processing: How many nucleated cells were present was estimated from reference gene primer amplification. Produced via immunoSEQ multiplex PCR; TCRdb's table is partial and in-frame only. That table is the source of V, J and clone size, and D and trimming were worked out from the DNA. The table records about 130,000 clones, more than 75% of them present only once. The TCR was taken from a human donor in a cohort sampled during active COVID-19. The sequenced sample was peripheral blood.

The chain's CDR3 is CASILRRSYEQYF. CDR3 coding DNA: TGTGCCAGCATCTTACGGAGGTCCTACGAGCAGTACTTC. The chain is built from TRBV6-5 and TRBJ2-7; a possible D gene is TRBD2 (5 bases). Germline lookup yields CDR1 MNHEY and CDR2 SVGAGI. Trimming removed 7 bases at V and 1 base at J, with 11 bases between. This CDR3 is 13 amino acids long.